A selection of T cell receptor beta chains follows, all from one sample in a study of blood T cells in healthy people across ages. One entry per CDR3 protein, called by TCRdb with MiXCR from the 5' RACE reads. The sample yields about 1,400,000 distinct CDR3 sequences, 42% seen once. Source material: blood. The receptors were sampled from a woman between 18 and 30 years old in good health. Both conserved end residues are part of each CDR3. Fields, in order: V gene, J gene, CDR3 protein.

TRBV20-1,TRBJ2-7,CSARDVRTPYEQYF
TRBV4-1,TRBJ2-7,CASSQGGSSGRTAYGQYF
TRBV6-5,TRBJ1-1,CASSYSGHPNTEAFF
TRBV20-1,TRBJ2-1,CSARKVALYNEQFF
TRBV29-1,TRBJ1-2,CSGTTGIDYGYTF
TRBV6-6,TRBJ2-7,CASSGGVPYEQYF
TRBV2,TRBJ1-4,CASSPTGGGTNEKLFF
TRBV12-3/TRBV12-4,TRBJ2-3,CASSLEGFQGTQYF
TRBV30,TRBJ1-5,CAWSVGLNQPQHF
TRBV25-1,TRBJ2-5,CARRQGDQETQYF
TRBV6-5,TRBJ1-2,CASTRQEGYGYTF
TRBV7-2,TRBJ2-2,CASSLVLEVGTGELFF
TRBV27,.,CASSLAAGPRSEQYF
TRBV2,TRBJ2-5,CASGGLAGNIQETQYF
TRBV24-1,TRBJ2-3,CATSDPTSSSTDTQYF